One T cell receptor beta chain is described in this entry. Its antigen remains unknown. The source of the sample is a study of T-cell memory formation after mild COVID-19. Study context: The two donors had largely donor-specific TCR clusters. General study findings and limits: Contracting clones from day 15 to 85 had balanced CD4/CD8; later expanders favoured CD4+.

From 5'RACE with constant-segment primers came TCR alpha and TCR beta cDNA libraries that carried sample barcodes and UMIs. Using its own MiXCR run on the 5' RACE reads, TCRdb lists one record per CDR3 protein. The table has fewer than 400,000 distinct CDR3 sequences, 10% to 15% seen once. Germline-derived CDR1 and CDR2 are KGHDR and SFDVKD. V was pared by 5 bases and J by 4 bases, with 10 bases between. CDR3 length: 13 residues. This receptor was taken from a man younger than 35 who had mild COVID-19 (a few samples of this study predate the infection). Cell type and time point are not known. The chain recombines TRBV24-1 with TRBJ1-2, with D maybe TRBD1 (5 bases). Sequenced input: PBMCs or a T cell subset sorted from them (not recorded which). Written as DNA, the CDR3 is TGTGCCACCAGTGTAGACAGAGCCTATGGCTACACCTTC. Translated, it gives CATSVDRAYGYTF.